Below, 29 T cell receptor beta chains from the same sample are listed, as sequenced in a study of T-cell memory formation after mild COVID-19. TCRdb called the 5' RACE reads again in MiXCR, with one record for every CDR3 protein. The table lists about 280,000 distinct CDR3 sequences, less than 9.5% of them singletons. The sample comprised PBMCs or a T cell subset sorted from them (not recorded which). Receptors were obtained from a man younger than 35 who had mild COVID-19 (a few samples of this study predate the infection). Cell type and time point are not known.

This chain links TRBV3-1 with TRBJ2-2; the match to TRBD1 covers 12 bases. CDR3 length: 18 residues. CDR1 LGHDT and CDR2 YNNKEL come from the germline V gene (reference sequence). Trimming took 3 bases from V and 3 from J; bases not matched to a gene: 8. The CDR3 nucleotides read TGTGCCAGCAGCCATGGGACAGGGGGCTTTTGGGACACCGGGGAGCTGTTTTTT. This encodes CASSHGTGGFWDTGELFF. Filled out from reference TRBV3-1 and TRBJ2-2, the complete variable domain reads DTAVSQTPKYLVTQMGNDKSIKCEQNLGHDTMYWYKQDSKKFLKIMFSYNNKELIINETVPNRFSPKSPDKAHLNLHINSLELGDSAVYFCASSHGTGGFWDTGELFFGEGSRLTVL.

The chain uses TRBV20-1 and TRBJ2-3; 12 nucleotides line up with TRBD2. The germline V gene encodes CDR1 DFQATT and CDR2 SNEGSKA (reference sequence). This CDR3 is built from 14 residues. V was pared by 0 bases and J by 5 bases, with 0 bases of the junction left unmatched. The CDR3 is CSARELAGGDTQYF. DNA for the CDR3: TGCAGTGCTAGAGAACTAGCGGGGGGAGATACGCAGTATTTT.

The genes are TRBV7-2 and TRBJ2-1; D call uncertain. V lost 8 bases to trimming and J lost 0 bases, with 17 bases between them. Germline values: CDR1 SGHTA, CDR2 FQGNSA. This CDR3 is built from 16 residues. For the CDR3, the DNA is TGTGCCAGCCTAATCACGGGCAGTAGCTCCTACAATGAGCAGTTCTTC. Translating gives CASLITGSSSYNEQFF. The whole variable domain, filled in from reference TRBV7-2 and TRBJ2-1, reads GAGVSQSPSNKVTEKGKDVELRCDPISGHTALYWYRQSLGQGLEFLIYFQGNSAPDKSGLPSDRFSAERTGGSVSTLTIQRTQQEDSAVYLCASLITGSSSYNEQFFGPGTRLTVL.

This clonotype was found many times. V gene TRBV5-1 combines with J gene TRBJ2-2; TRBD2 matches at 7 bases. The germline gives CDR1 SGHRS, CDR2 YFSETQ. This CDR3 has 15 residues. V lost 5 bases and J lost 0; bases outside the gene matches: 4. This CDR3 is CASRSLATNTGELFF. As DNA, the CDR3 is TGCGCCAGCAGGTCACTAGCGACGAACACCGGGGAGCTGTTTTTT.

This clonotype has more than one count but fewer than ten. This rearrangement joins TRBV4-2 to TRBJ2-3; D uncertain. Trimming removed 4 bases at V and 2 bases at J, with 4 bases between. CDR1 and CDR2 from the germline V gene are LGHNA and YNFKEQ. CDR3 length: 12 residues. CDR3 sequence (DNA): TGTGCCAGCAGCCCCCACACAGATACGCAGTATTTT. Translated: CASSPHTDTQYF.

This clonotype was counted between two and nine times. The chain's CDR3 is CASSRLAGELFF. CDR3 DNA sequence: TGTGCCAGCAGTCGCCTGGCCGGGGAGCTGTTTTTT. The genes are TRBV12-3 or TRBV12-4 and TRBJ2-2; D is undetermined. This CDR3 region has 12 residues. V was pared by 5 bases and J by 6 bases, with 7 bases between.

The rearrangement uses TRBV20-1 and TRBJ2-1, with 7 bases aligning to TRBD2. V shed 3 bases, J shed 9 bases, and the junction held 8 bases outside the gene matches. From germline, CDR1 is DFQATT and CDR2 SNEGSKA (reference sequence). This CDR3 comprises 13 residues. CDR3 nucleotides: TGCAGTGCTAGGGGGGAGGGTTCGGGTGAGCAGTTCTTC. Residues: CSARGEGSGEQFF.

V is TRBV29-1 and J is TRBJ2-1; TRBD2 matches 12 bases. CDR3 length: 18 residues. V dropped 4 bases and J dropped 0; count of bases not matched to a gene: 10. Germline V lookup: CDR1 SQVTM, CDR2 ANQGSEA. CDR3 loop: CSVARSSGGETSYNEQFF. CDR3 nucleotide sequence: TGCAGCGTTGCGAGGTCTAGCGGGGGGGAAACCTCCTACAATGAGCAGTTCTTC.

The CDR3 DNA follows: TGTGCCAGCAGTTCTCTGGACCCGAACACCGGGGAGCTGTTTTTT. Amino acids: CASSSLDPNTGELFF. The rearrangement uses TRBV12-3 or TRBV12-4 and TRBJ2-2; D gene uncertain. The CDR3 runs to 15 residues. Trimming cost V 4 bases and J 0 bases, with 9 bases left between them.

This clonotype was observed at least ten times. This rearrangement joins TRBV7-2 to TRBJ1-5, with no clear D. The CDR3 is 13 amino acids. Germline loops: CDR1 SGHTA, CDR2 FQGNSA. Trimming cost V 3 bases and J 5 bases, with 8 bases left between them. CDR3 amino acids: CASSFTQDQPQHF. In DNA form, the CDR3 reads TGTGCCAGCAGCTTCACCCAAGATCAGCCCCAGCATTTT.

This clonotype came up a few times. CDR3 nucleotide sequence: TGTGCCAGCAGCCCAGCTCGGGCGCAGTTCTTC. Translation: CASSPARAQFF. The V gene is TRBV7-2, the J gene TRBJ2-1; D gene ambiguous. The CDR3 has 11 residues. From germline, CDR1 is SGHTA and CDR2 FQGNSA. Trimming pared 5 bases from V and 12 bases from J, leaving 11 bases between.

V usage is TRBV4-1 and J usage is TRBJ2-1; maybe TRBD1 (6 bases). Germline CDR1 is MGHRA and CDR2 is YSYEKL. The CDR3 is made up of 13 amino acids. Trimming left V 5 bases short and J 4 bases short, with 9 bases between. CDR3 loop: CASSADRYNEQFF. As DNA, the CDR3 is TGCGCCAGCAGCGCCGACAGGTACAATGAGCAGTTCTTC.

A few counts support this clonotype. The junction and the germline gene differ at one end; a read error may be behind it. V is TRBV11-1 and J is TRBJ2-1; D may be TRBD1 (6 bases). Germline V gene lookup returns CDR1 SGHAT and CDR2 FQDESV (reference sequence). The CDR3 runs to 15 residues. The CDR3 region is CASSLGVQGRNERFF. The DNA of the CDR3 is TGTGCCAGCAGCTTAGGAGTACAGGGCCGCAATGAGCGGTTCTTC.

The table lists this clonotype with a few counts. The V and J genes are TRBV5-1 and TRBJ2-5, with unresolved D. The germline V gene encodes CDR1 SGHRS and CDR2 YFSETQ. V lost 1 base, J lost 2 bases, and 9 bases lay in between. This CDR3 has 14 residues. Here the CDR3 reads CASSLLALQETQYF. As DNA, the CDR3 is TGCGCCAGCAGCTTGCTTGCCTTACAAGAGACCCAGTACTTC. Based on the CDR3 plus reference TRBV5-1 and TRBJ2-5, the full variable domain is KAGVTQTPRYLIKTRGQQVTLSCSPISGHRSVSWYQQTPGQGLQFLFEYFSETQRNKGNFPGRFSGRQFSNSRSEMNVSTLELGDSALYLCASSLLALQETQYFGPGTRLLVL.

The chain couples TRBV6-2 or TRBV6-3 to TRBJ2-7, with TRBD1 matching over 8 bases. The CDR3 totals 14 residues. Germline CDR1 is MNHEY and CDR2 is SVGEGT. Trimming removed 7 bases from V and 2 bases from J; junction bases left unmatched: 7. CDR3: CASKTGAVPYEQYF. CDR3 DNA: TGTGCCAGCAAGACAGGGGCTGTGCCCTACGAGCAGTACTTC.

The chain joins TRBV4-1 to TRBJ2-7, with TRBD1 identical over 7 bases. V trimming: 1 base; J trimming: 7 bases; junction bases outside the gene matches: 7. CDR3 size: 14 residues. Germline V gene lookup returns CDR1 MGHRA and CDR2 YSYEKL. The CDR3, as DNA: TGCGCCAGCAGCCAAGGACAGGGCGGGCGGGAGCAGTACTTC. Translation: CASSQGQGGREQYF.

The chain uses TRBV5-6 and TRBJ2-7; D possibly corresponds to TRBD1 (6 bases). Trimming pared 0 bases from V and 3 bases from J, leaving 10 bases between. Germline lookup yields CDR1 SGHDT and CDR2 YYEEEE. The CDR3 is 14 residues long. The CDR3 reads CASSLGQAVYEQYV. The CDR3 nucleotides read TGTGCCAGCAGCTTGGGACAGGCGGTCTACGAGCAGTACGTC.

This clonotype was seen a handful of times. Sequence at one end of the junction differs from germline and may be a read error. The chain links TRBV10-3 to TRBJ2-5; D possibly corresponds to TRBD2 (5 bases). The CDR3 has 14 amino acids. CDR1 and CDR2 (germline): ENHRY, SYGVKD. This chain's CDR3 is CAMSDGKRGETQYF. CDR3 coding DNA: TGTGCCATGAGTGACGGAAAACGCGGGGAGACCCAGTACTTC.

This clonotype has just a few counts. This chain uses TRBV7-8 with TRBJ1-4, with unresolved D. Trimming left V 5 bases short and J 6 bases short, with 7 bases between. This CDR3 region has 12 residues. The germline V gene encodes CDR1 SGHVS and CDR2 FQNEAQ. CDR3 in amino acids: CASSAIDEKLFF. DNA of the CDR3: TGTGCCAGCAGCGCCATTGATGAAAAACTGTTTTTT. Using reference TRBV7-8 and TRBJ1-4 for the parts outside the CDR3, the full variable domain is GAGVSQSPRYKVAKRGQDVALRCDPISGHVSLFWYQQALGQGPEFLTYFQNEAQLDKSGLPSDRFFAERPEGSVSTLKIQRTQQEDSAVYLCASSAIDEKLFFGSGTQLSVL.

This CDR3 reads CASSHGGQLYEQYF. CDR3 DNA sequence: TGTGCCAGCAGCCACGGGGGACAGCTCTACGAGCAGTACTTC. This chain connects TRBV25-1 to TRBJ2-7; D is perhaps TRBD1 (7 bases). The CDR3 loop spans 14 amino acids. Germline assignment: CDR1 MGHDK and CDR2 SYGVNS. V gave up 6 bases and J gave up 3 bases, with 15 bases separating them.

The chain uses TRBV12-3 or TRBV12-4 and TRBJ2-2; D remains unclear. CDR3 size: 13 residues. V was shortened by 0 bases and J by 7 bases, with 6 bases between the two germline ends. The CDR3 region is CASSLAVGGELFF. The CDR3 nucleotides are TGTGCCAGCAGTTTAGCGGTAGGCGGGGAGCTGTTTTTT.

This clonotype was recorded a few times. V usage is TRBV7-9 and J usage is TRBJ2-2; D remains unclear. The CDR3 spans 12 residues. The V and J ends lost 0 bases and 8 bases respectively, with 4 bases between them. Germline V lookup: CDR1 SEHNR, CDR2 FQNEAQ (reference sequence). The CDR3 bases are TGTGCCAGCAGCTTAGCGGTTGGGGAGCTGTTTTTT. Protein product: CASSLAVGELFF. Full variable domain (remainder filled in from reference TRBV7-9 and TRBJ2-2): DTGVSQNPRHKITKRGQNVTFRCDPISEHNRLYWYRQTLGQGPEFLTYFQNEAQLEKSRLLSDRFSAERPKGSFSTLEIQRTEQGDSAMYLCASSLAVGELFFGEGSRLTVL.

This clonotype showed up many times. The chain recombines TRBV5-1 with TRBJ1-2, with no clear D. V dropped 2 bases and J dropped 3 bases, with 8 bases sitting between them. This CDR3 is built from 13 residues. Germline-derived CDR1 and CDR2 are SGHRS and YFSETQ. In DNA, the CDR3 is TGCGCCAGCAGCTTTGAGGTCGACTATGGCTACACCTTC. This encodes CASSFEVDYGYTF.

There are a few counts of this clonotype. The J gene is TRBJ1-5, the V gene TRBV28, with D perhaps matching TRBD1 (5 bases). The length of the CDR3 is 16 residues. Trimming stripped 6 bases from V and 3 bases from J, with 18 bases between. Per the germline V gene, CDR1 is MDHEN and CDR2 is SYDVKM. The CDR3 sequence: CASSPAGGIHNQPQHF. As DNA, the CDR3 is TGTGCCAGCAGCCCCGCCGGGGGGATCCACAATCAGCCCCAGCATTTT.

The gene calls are TRBV5-1 and TRBJ2-7; TRBD2 matches at 12 bases. The CDR3 spans 16 residues. Germline V CDR1 and CDR2: SGHRS, YFSETQ. With V trimmed by 4 bases and J by 6 bases, 11 bases remained unmatched. Here the CDR3 reads CASSERASGGAFEQYF. In nucleotides, the CDR3 is TGCGCCAGCAGCGAGAGGGCTAGCGGGGGGGCCTTCGAGCAGTACTTC.

The chain carries TRBV25-1 and TRBJ1-6, with D maybe TRBD1 (5 bases). V gave up 5 bases and J gave up 4 bases, with 12 bases separating them. The germline CDR1 and CDR2 sequences are MGHDK and SYGVNS. The CDR3 contains 15 residues. As DNA, the CDR3 is TGTGCCAGCAGTCTCCGGGGCCAGTATAATTCACCCCTCCACTTT. This encodes CASSLRGQYNSPLHF.

V usage is TRBV7-8 and J usage is TRBJ2-5, with 7 nucleotides matching TRBD2. The germline V gene encodes CDR1 SGHVS and CDR2 FQNEAQ. Losses at the gene ends were 6 bases for V and 5 bases for J; bases not matched to a gene: 12. The CDR3 has 15 amino acids. CDR3 bases: TGTGCCAGCAGACAAAGCGGGGCTACCCGGGAGACCCAGTACTTC. It yields the protein CASRQSGATRETQYF.

The chain has TRBV20-1 and TRBJ1-2; D not certain. The germline gives CDR1 DFQATT, CDR2 SNEGSKA (reference sequence). V was cut by 3 bases and J by 4 bases, with 9 bases left in between. The CDR3 totals 12 residues. CDR3 coding DNA: TGCAGTGCTAGGGCGGCCAGCTATGGCTACACCTTC. Amino acid sequence: CSARAASYGYTF.

V is TRBV5-1 and J is TRBJ2-5; no clear D gene. There are 12 residues in the CDR3. The germline gives CDR1 SGHRS, CDR2 YFSETQ. The V end lost 5 bases, the J end lost 0 bases, and 5 bases lay between the germline ends. The CDR3 spells CASSRNQETQYF. The CDR3 DNA reads as TGCGCCAGCAGTAGAAACCAAGAGACCCAGTACTTC.